The rows below give T cell receptor beta chains drawn from one sample of a study of graft-versus-host responses after intestinal transplantation. Method: immunoSEQ multiplex PCR; TCRdb's copy keeps in-frame clones and lacks some. The sample consists of about 47,000 clones, 85% to 95% of them appearing once. The specimen comprised PBMCs, sampled 750 to 800 days after a first intestinal transplant, on the day of a second. The receptors here all came from a human patient who received an intestinal transplant, so some T cells may come from the graft donor. Each CDR3 is given with its conserved first and last residue. A D gene is named only where the DNA matches it firmly. The size of a clone is reported for some rows only, either as once, few or many, or as a class for expanded clones.

size	V	J	D	CDR3	DNA
NA	TRBV7-9	TRBJ2-1	NA	CASSLVWERDEQFF	TGTGCCAGCAGCTTAGTATGGGAGCGGGATGAGCAGTTCTTC
NA	TRBV27	TRBJ2-7	NA	CASSLGMRGFSDEQYF	TGTGCCAGCAGTTTGGGAATGCGGGGTTTCTCCGACGAGCAGTACTTC
NA	TRBV11-3	TRBJ1-1	NA	CASSTGQGKAFF	TGTGCCAGCAGCACAGGGCAGGGGAAAGCTTTCTTT
NA	TRBV5-4	TRBJ2-3	NA	CASRGVPTDTQYF	TGTGCCAGCAGGGGGGTGCCCACAGATACGCAGTATTTT
once	TRBV27	TRBJ2-2	NA	CASSLSGATGELFF	TGTGCCAGCAGTTTATCAGGGGCCACCGGGGAGCTGTTTTTT
NA	TRBV2	TRBJ1-1	NA	CASSESELGAFF	TGTGCCAGCAGTGAATCAGAGCTGGGAGCTTTCTTT
NA	TRBV19	TRBJ2-1	NA	CASSSGDNEQFF	TGTGCCAGTAGTAGCGGAGACAATGAGCAGTTCTTC
NA	TRBV5-1	TRBJ2-7	TRBD1	CASSSADRGSYEQYF	TGCGCCAGCAGCTCGGCGGACAGGGGCAGTTACGAGCAGTACTTC
once	TRBV19	TRBJ2-1	NA	CASQRGWELYNEQFF	TGTGCTTCGCAAAGGGGGTGGGAGCTATACAATGAGCAGTTCTTC
NA	TRBV5-6	TRBJ1-2	NA	CASSSDTNYGYTF	TGTGCCAGCAGCTCCGACACCAACTATGGCTACACCTTC
NA	TRBV7-3	TRBJ2-1	NA	CASSLGGLPSYNEQFF	TGTGCCAGCAGCTTGGGTGGACTCCCCTCCTACAATGAGCAGTTCTTC
few	TRBV6-6	TRBJ2-7	NA	CASSYEGVGSYEQYF	TGTGCCAGCAGTTACGAAGGGGTCGGCTCCTACGAGCAGTACTTC
NA	TRBV19	TRBJ2-6	NA	CASSTPTGTFLSGANVLTF	TGTGCCAGTAGTACCCCTACCGGGACCTTCCTCTCTGGGGCCAACGTCCTGACTTTC
few	TRBV10-3	TRBJ2-7	TRBD2	CAISERAGADYEQYF	TGTGCCATCAGTGAACGAGCGGGAGCTGACTACGAGCAGTACTTC
NA	TRBV4-1	TRBJ2-1	TRBD2	CASSQDRGGTRGISSYNEQFF	TGCGCCAGCAGCCAAGATCGGGGAGGGACTAGGGGAATTAGCTCCTACAATGAGCAGTTCTTC
NA	TRBV11-2	TRBJ1-5	TRBD1	CASSLEGQGASQPQHF	TGTGCCAGCAGCTTAGAGGGACAGGGGGCATCCCAGCCCCAGCATTTT
once	TRBV4-1	TRBJ2-7	NA	CASSLGPNYEQYF	TGCGCCAGCAGCCTGGGACCGAACTACGAGCAGTACTTC
NA	TRBV5-1	TRBJ2-1	NA	CASSYSSNEQFF	TGCGCCAGCAGCTATAGCAGCAATGAGCAGTTCTTC
NA	TRBV6-5	TRBJ2-7	TRBD2	CASSYSGREEDEQYF	TGTGCCAGCAGTTACTCGGGCCGGGAGGAGGACGAGCAGTACTTC
NA	TRBV28	TRBJ2-4	TRBD1	CASSPLSGGQGLAKNIQYF	TGTGCCAGCAGTCCCCTTTCCGGCGGACAGGGGCTAGCCAAAAACATTCAGTACTTC
NA	TRBV6-1	TRBJ1-2	NA	CASSEGGYGYTF	TGTGCCAGCAGTGAAGGGGGCTATGGCTACACCTTC
NA	TRBV6-6	TRBJ2-6	TRBD1	CASRTGGSGANVLTF	TGTGCCAGCAGGACAGGGGGCTCTGGGGCCAACGTCCTGACTTTC
NA	TRBV19	TRBJ1-4	NA	CASSNIRAPINEKLFF	TGTGCCAGTAGTAACATTAGAGCCCCTATTAATGAAAAACTGTTTTTT
NA	TRBV6-1	TRBJ2-1	TRBD2	CASSEWRTSGMDDEQFF	TGTGCCAGCAGTGAATGGCGGACTAGCGGGATGGACGATGAGCAGTTCTTC
NA	TRBV28	TRBJ2-5	NA	CASSPEVGSPGGTQYF	TGTGCCAGCAGTCCTGAGGTTGGCAGCCCAGGAGGGACCCAGTACTTC
NA	TRBV29-1	TRBJ2-2	TRBD1	CSVEDRGDTGELFF	TGCAGCGTTGAGGACAGGGGGGACACCGGGGAGCTGTTTTTT
NA	TRBV18	TRBJ2-5	NA	CASSPRPGDQETQYF	TGTGCCAGCTCACCTAGACCTGGGGACCAAGAGACCCAGTACTTC
NA	TRBV5-1	TRBJ2-7	TRBD2	CASSGTSGSLRYEQYF	TGCGCCAGCTCCGGGACTAGCGGGAGTCTCCGGTACGAGCAGTACTTC
NA	TRBV5-6	TRBJ1-1	NA	CASSFDAWGNTEAFF	TGTGCCAGCAGCTTTGACGCCTGGGGGAACACTGAAGCTTTCTTT
NA	TRBV30	TRBJ1-1	NA	CAWTGTRLPVGAFF	TGTGCCTGGACCGGGACTCGGCTCCCCGTTGGAGCTTTCTTT
NA	TRBV28	TRBJ1-1	NA	CASRERGEEAFF	TGTGCCAGCAGGGAGCGGGGGGAGGAGGCTTTCTTT
once	TRBV11-2	TRBJ1-2	NA	CTSSHGGLYGYTF	TGTACCAGCAGCCATGGAGGGCTCTATGGCTACACCTTC
once	TRBV28	TRBJ1-2	NA	CASSLVGGVIYGYTF	TGTGCCAGCAGTCTCGTAGGGGGGGTTATCTATGGCTACACCTTC
once	TRBV6-5	TRBJ1-1	NA	CASSYSTGMNTEAFF	TGTGCCAGCAGTTACTCAACAGGAATGAACACTGAAGCTTTCTTT
NA	TRBV6-1	TRBJ2-1	NA	CASSKMREQFF	TGTGCCAGCAGTAAAATGAGGGAGCAGTTCTTC